This TCR beta chain derives from a study of CD4 T cells in relation to SARS-CoV-2 and coronaviruses. Study in general: PBMCs were cultured with antigen for 10 days before TCR beta sequencing. Of the patients, fewer than ten were male, 4 female, two Hispanic.

The table came from immunoSEQ multiplex PCR; TCRdb's copy has only in-frame clones and leaves some out. The sample contains about 30,000 clones, more than 75% of which appear only once. A few counts support this clone. The antigen is undetermined. Its ends do not fully match the called genes, so a read error is possible. This CDR3 comprises 12 residues. Looked up from germline, CDR1 is SNHLY and CDR2 is FYNNEI. This chain uses TRBV2 with TRBJ2-1, with 8 bases fitting TRBD2. Sequencing was carried out using memory CD4+ T cells from PBMCs, cultured in vitro. The origin of this receptor is an adult with COVID-19. The CDR3 coding sequence is TGCGGCCAGTTGGGACTAGAGAATGAGCAGTTCTTC. Translated, it gives CGQLGLENEQFF.